This T cell receptor (beta chain) was recovered during a study of shared clonotypes between healthy human individuals. Study findings and constraints: Only blood was sampled, and tissue TCR repertoires likely differ from blood ones. Across a handful of donors, naive CD4 shared around 5.4%, naive CD8 around 4%, memory CD4 2% to 2.5%, memory CD8 around 0.36%.

This CDR3 comprises 13 residues. Trimming removed 0 bases from V and 8 bases from J, with 5 bases in between. CDR1 SGHVS and CDR2 FNYEAQ come from the germline V gene. Sorted-subset replicate PCR reactions were performed with approximately 180 ng DNA, corresponding to tens of thousands of T cell genomes. The data were produced by immunoSEQ multiplex PCR, yet TCRdb's version contains in-frame clones alone and is incomplete. The table records some 2,000,000 clones, approximately 94% of them present only once. As regards this clone: Its target is not known.

The sample comprised naive CD4+ T cells sorted from blood. The subset: CD45RA+ positively selected. This receptor was identified in a man in his late teens or twenties in good health. V and J are TRBV7-6 and TRBJ1-6; no firm D call. Here the CDR3 reads CASSLAFDSPLHF. As DNA, the CDR3 is TGTGCCAGCAGCTTAGCGTTCGATTCACCCCTCCACTTT.